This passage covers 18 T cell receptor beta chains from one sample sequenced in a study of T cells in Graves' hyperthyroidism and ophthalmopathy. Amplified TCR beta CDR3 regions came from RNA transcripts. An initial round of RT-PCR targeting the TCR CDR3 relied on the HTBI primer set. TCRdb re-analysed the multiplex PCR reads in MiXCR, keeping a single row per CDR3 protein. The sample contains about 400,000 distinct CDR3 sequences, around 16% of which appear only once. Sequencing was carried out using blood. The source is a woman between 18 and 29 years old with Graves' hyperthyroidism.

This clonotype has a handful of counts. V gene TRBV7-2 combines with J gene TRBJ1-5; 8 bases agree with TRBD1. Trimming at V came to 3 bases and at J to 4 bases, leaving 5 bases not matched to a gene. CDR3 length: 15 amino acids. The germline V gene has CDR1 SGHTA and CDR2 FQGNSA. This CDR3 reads CASSFLTGANQPQHF. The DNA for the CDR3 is TGTGCCAGCAGCTTTCTGACAGGGGCGAATCAGCCCCAGCATTTT.

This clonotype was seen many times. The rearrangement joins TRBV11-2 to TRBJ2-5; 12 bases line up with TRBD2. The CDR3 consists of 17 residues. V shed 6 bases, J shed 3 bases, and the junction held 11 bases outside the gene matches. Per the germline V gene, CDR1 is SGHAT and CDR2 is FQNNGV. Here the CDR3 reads CASRYRLAGAREETQYF. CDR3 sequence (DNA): TGTGCCAGCAGGTACAGACTAGCGGGAGCGAGGGAAGAGACCCAGTACTTC.

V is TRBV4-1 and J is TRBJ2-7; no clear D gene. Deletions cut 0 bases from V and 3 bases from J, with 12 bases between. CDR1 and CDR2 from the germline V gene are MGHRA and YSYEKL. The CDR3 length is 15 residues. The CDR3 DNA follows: TGCGCCAGCAGCCAAGAGCAGGCCCTCCGCTACGAGCAGTACTTC. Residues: CASSQEQALRYEQYF.

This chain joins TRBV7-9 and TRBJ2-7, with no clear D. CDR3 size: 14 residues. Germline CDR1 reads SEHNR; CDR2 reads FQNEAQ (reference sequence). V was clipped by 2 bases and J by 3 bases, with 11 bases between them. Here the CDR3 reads CASSLTHGFYEQYF. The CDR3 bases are TGTGCCAGCAGCTTAACTCACGGATTCTACGAGCAGTACTTC.

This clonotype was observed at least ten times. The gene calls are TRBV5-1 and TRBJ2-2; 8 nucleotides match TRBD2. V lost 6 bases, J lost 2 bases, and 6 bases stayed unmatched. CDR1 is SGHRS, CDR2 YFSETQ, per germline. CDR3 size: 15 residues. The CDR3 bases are TGCGCCAGCAAGGAGCGGGGGCCTAACACCGGGGAGCTGTTTTTT. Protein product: CASKERGPNTGELFF.

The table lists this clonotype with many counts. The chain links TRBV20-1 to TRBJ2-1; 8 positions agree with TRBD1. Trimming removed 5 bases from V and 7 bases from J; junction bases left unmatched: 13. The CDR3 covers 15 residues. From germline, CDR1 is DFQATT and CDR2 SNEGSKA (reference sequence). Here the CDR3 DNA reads TGCAGTGCTGCCCGCGGACAGGGAGTTAGGAATGAGCAGTTCTTC. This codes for CSAARGQGVRNEQFF.

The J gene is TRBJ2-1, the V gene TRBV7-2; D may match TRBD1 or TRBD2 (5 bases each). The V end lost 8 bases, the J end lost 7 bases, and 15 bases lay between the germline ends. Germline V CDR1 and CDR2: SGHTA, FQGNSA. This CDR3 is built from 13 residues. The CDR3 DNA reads TGTGCCAGCCAAGGGGTACTAGGAAATGAGCAGTTCTTC. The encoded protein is CASQGVLGNEQFF.

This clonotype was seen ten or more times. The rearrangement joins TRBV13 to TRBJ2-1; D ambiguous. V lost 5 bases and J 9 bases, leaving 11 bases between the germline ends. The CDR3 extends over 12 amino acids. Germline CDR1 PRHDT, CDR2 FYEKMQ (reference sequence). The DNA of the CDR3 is TGTGCCAGCAGCGTTGATCTTGGTGAGCAGTTCTTC. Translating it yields CASSVDLGEQFF.

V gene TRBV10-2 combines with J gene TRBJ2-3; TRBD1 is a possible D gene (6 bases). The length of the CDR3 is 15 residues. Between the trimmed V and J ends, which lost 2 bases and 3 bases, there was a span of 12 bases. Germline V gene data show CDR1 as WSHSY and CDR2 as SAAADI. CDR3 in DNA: TGCGCCAGCAGTGAGAGGCTCAGGGGAACAGATACGCAGTATTTT. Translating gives CASSERLRGTDTQYF.

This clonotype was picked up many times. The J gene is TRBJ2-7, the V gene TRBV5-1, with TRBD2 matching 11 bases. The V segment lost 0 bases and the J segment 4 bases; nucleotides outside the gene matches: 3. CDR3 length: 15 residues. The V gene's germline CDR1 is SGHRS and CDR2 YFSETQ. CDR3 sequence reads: CASSLEPSGRYEQYF. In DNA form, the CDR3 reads TGCGCCAGCAGCTTGGAGCCTAGCGGGAGGTACGAGCAGTACTTC.

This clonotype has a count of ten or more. CDR3 nucleotides: TGTGCCAGCAGCGCTATCAGGGAGATGAACACTGAAGCTTTCTTT. This encodes CASSAIREMNTEAFF. The chain couples TRBV7-8 to TRBJ1-1; a weak D match, TRBD1 (5 bases). The V and J ends lost 5 bases and 0 bases respectively, with 13 bases between them. This CDR3 has 15 residues. Germline-derived CDR1 and CDR2 are SGHVS and FQNEAQ.

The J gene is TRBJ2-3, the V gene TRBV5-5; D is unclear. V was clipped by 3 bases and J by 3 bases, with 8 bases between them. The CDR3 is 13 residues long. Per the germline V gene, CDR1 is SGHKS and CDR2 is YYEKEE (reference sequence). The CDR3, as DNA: TGTGCCAGCAGCTGGCAGACAACAGATACGCAGTATTTT. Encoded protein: CASSWQTTDTQYF.

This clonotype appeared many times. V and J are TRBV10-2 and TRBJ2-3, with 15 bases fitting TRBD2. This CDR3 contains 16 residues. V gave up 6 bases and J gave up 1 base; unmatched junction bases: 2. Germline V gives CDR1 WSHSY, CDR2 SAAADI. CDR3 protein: CASSGTSGGRTDTQYF. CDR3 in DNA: TGCGCCAGCAGCGGGACTAGCGGGGGGCGCACAGATACGCAGTATTTT.

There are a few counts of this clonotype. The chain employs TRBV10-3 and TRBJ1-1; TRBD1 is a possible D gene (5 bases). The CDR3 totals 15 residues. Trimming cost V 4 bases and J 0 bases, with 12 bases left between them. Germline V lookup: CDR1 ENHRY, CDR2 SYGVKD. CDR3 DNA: TGTGCCATCAGTGGAAGTTGGGGCATGAACACTGAAGCTTTCTTT. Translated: CAISGSWGMNTEAFF.

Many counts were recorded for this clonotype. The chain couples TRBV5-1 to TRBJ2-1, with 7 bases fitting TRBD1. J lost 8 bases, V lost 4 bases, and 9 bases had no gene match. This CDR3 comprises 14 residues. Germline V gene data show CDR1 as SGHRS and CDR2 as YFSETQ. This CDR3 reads CASSIQGWFDEQFF. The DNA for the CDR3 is TGCGCCAGCAGCATACAGGGGTGGTTTGATGAGCAGTTCTTC.

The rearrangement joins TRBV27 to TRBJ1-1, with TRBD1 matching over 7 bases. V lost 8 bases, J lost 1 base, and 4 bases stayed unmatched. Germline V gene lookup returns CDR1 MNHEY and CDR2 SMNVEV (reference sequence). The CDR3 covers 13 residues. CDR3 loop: CASYRGPNTEAFF. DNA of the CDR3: TGTGCCAGCTACAGGGGCCCGAACACTGAAGCTTTCTTT.

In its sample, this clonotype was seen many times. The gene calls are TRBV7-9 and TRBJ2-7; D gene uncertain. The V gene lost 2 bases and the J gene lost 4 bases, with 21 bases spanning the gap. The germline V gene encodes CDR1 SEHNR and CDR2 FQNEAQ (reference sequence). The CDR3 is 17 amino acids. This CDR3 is CASSLIGDTFPPYEQYF. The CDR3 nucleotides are TGTGCCAGCAGCTTAATTGGGGATACCTTCCCCCCTTACGAGCAGTACTTC.

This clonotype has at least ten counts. The CDR3 sequence: CASSQEGLAGGKETQYF. The CDR3 coding sequence is TGCGCCAGCAGCCAAGAAGGACTAGCGGGGGGCAAAGAGACCCAGTACTTC. The chain combines TRBV4-3 with TRBJ2-5; 14 nucleotides line up with TRBD2. The CDR3 has 17 amino acids. CDR1 is LGHNA and CDR2 is YSLEER in the germline V gene. The trim removed 0 bases at V and 3 bases at J, leaving 3 bases unmatched.